The T cell receptor beta chain under discussion was sequenced for a study of blood T cell repertoires in COVID-19. Study-level background: From the United States, Italy and Spain came samples of acute and convalescent COVID-19. Sources were T cells, B-cell-depleted T cells, or PBMCs; the material itself was cDNA or gDNA.

There are 16 residues in the CDR3. The ends were cut back, 5 bases at V and 3 bases at J, with 19 bases in the middle. Germline CDR1 and CDR2: SGHTA and FQGTGA. Per the study methods: Amplified reference gene primers provided the basis for estimating nucleated cell counts. Profiled with immunoSEQ multiplex PCR; TCRdb holds only in-frame clones, not every one. The V and J calls and clone size are taken from that table; D and trimming were inferred from the DNA. The repertoire holds 75,000 to 100,000 clones, with 83% as singletons. The V gene is TRBV7-3, the J gene TRBJ1-2; D is possibly TRBD1 (5 bases). Sequenced material: peripheral blood. This sequence was found in a human donor in a cohort sampled during active COVID-19. In DNA form, the CDR3 reads TGTGCCAGCAGCCGTGGCCCCGGTTCGGGGGACTATGGCTACACCTTC. It is translated as CASSRGPGSGDYGYTF.